This T cell receptor beta chain came from a study of T cells in Graves' hyperthyroidism and ophthalmopathy. This clonotype was seen only a few times. Researchers took RNA transcripts and amplified the TCR beta CDR3 regions from them. The TCR CDR3 was amplified in a first-round RT-PCR using the HTBI primer set. TCRdb re-called the multiplex PCR reads through MiXCR, storing one row per CDR3 protein. The table has fewer than 550,000 distinct CDR3 sequences, roughly 25% seen once. This TCR derives from a woman aged 25 to 45 with Graves' ophthalmopathy. What was sequenced was blood.

CDR3 in amino acids: CASNQGTHVGEQYF. The DNA for the CDR3 is TGTGCCAGCAATCAAGGGACTCACGTAGGCGAGCAGTACTTC. The genes are TRBV6-2 or TRBV6-3 and TRBJ2-7, with D possibly matching TRBD2 (6 bases). The ends were cut back, 7 bases at V and 6 bases at J, with 19 bases in the middle. The length of the CDR3 is 14 residues. Germline lookup yields CDR1 MNHEY and CDR2 SVGEGT.